One sample yielded the 13 T cell receptor beta chains listed below, sequenced in a study of cytomegalovirus exposure and HLA in healthy donors (dated by TCRdb to the late 2010s). The library relied on the immunoSEQ multiplex PCR assay. The multiplex PCR relied on a mix of 60 forward primers for TCR Vbeta segments and 13 reverse primers for TCR Jbeta segments. TCRdb limited this immuneACCESS table to in-frame rearrangements with V and J called. A share of clones is missing; checked studies link under half to unresolved V genes, and the rest is unexplained. In this sample the table shows roughly 160,000 clones, around 79% of which occur a single time. The ten largest clones represent over 12% of the sample. The sample comprised PBMCs. The source of these receptors is a man in his fifties in good health and CMV-seropositive.

The CDR3 is CASSEAGDYGYTF. CDR3 coding DNA: TGTGCCAGCAGTGAAGCAGGGGACTATGGCTACACCTTC. The chain combines TRBV6-1 with TRBJ1-2, with TRBD1 as a possible D gene (5 bases). V was clipped by 0 bases and J by 3 bases, with 5 bases between them. The CDR3 length is 13 residues. CDR1 and CDR2 (germline): MNHNS, SASEGT.

V is TRBV7-9 and J is TRBJ2-3; D is unclear. V lost 5 bases and J 2 bases, leaving 14 bases between the germline ends. CDR3 size: 15 residues. CDR1 SEHNR and CDR2 FQNEAQ come from the germline V gene (reference sequence). The CDR3 coding sequence is TGTGCCAGCAGCGTAGGCGCCCGATTCACAGATACGCAGTATTTT. Translating it yields CASSVGARFTDTQYF.

The V gene is TRBV28, the J gene TRBJ1-2; perhaps TRBD1 as D (6 bases). The CDR3 consists of 13 residues. Per the germline V gene, CDR1 is MDHEN and CDR2 is SYDVKM. The V gene lost 5 bases and the J gene lost 7 bases, with 14 bases spanning the gap. For the CDR3, the DNA is TGTGCCAGCAGTCACAGGGAAGGTGGTGGCTACACCTTC. The encoded protein is CASSHREGGGYTF.

V gene TRBV7-8 combines with J gene TRBJ2-3; D is undetermined. The CDR3 extends over 15 amino acids. The germline gives CDR1 SGHVS, CDR2 FQNEAQ. V was cut by 2 bases and J by 4 bases, with 13 bases left in between. In DNA, the CDR3 is TGTGCCAGCAGCTTATTTGACCGTCGGGCAGATACGCAGTATTTT. Translating it yields CASSLFDRRADTQYF.

The chain carries TRBV28 and TRBJ1-1, with 8 bases identical to TRBD1. The CDR3 is made up of 12 amino acids. The germline V gene encodes CDR1 MDHEN and CDR2 SYDVKM. The ends lost 2 bases at V and 9 bases at J; junction bases unmatched: 2. The CDR3 DNA follows: TGTGCCAGCAGTTTAACAGGGGGTAAAGCTTTCTTT. This sequence encodes CASSLTGGKAFF.

CDR3 residues: CASRKRTDYNEKLFF. The CDR3 DNA reads as TGTGCCAGCAGAAAAAGGACAGATTATAATGAAAAACTGTTTTTT. The chain links TRBV7-2 to TRBJ1-4; TRBD1 might be the D (6 bases). This CDR3 region has 15 residues. Trimming pared 6 bases from V and 4 bases from J, leaving 15 bases between. Germline loops: CDR1 SGHTA, CDR2 FQGNSA.

The chain uses TRBV7-8 and TRBJ1-6; TRBD1 matches at 10 bases. Germline V gene lookup returns CDR1 SGHVS and CDR2 FQNEAQ. The J segment lost 6 bases and the V segment lost 5 bases, leaving 7 bases of the junction unmatched. This CDR3 comprises 16 residues. In DNA, the CDR3 is TGTGCCAGCAGCCCGGGGACAGGGGTCTTTAATTCACCCCTCCACTTT. It specifies CASSPGTGVFNSPLHF.

The chain is built from TRBV5-1 and TRBJ1-5, with a tentative D call TRBD1 (6 bases). CDR1 is SGHRS, CDR2 YFSETQ, per germline. CDR3 length equals 16 residues. V was pared by 3 bases and J by 0 bases, with 13 bases between. The CDR3 is CASSSIEGDSNQPQHF. The CDR3 DNA follows: TGCGCCAGCAGCTCCATCGAGGGGGATAGCAATCAGCCCCAGCATTTT.

The chain couples TRBV4-2 to TRBJ1-2; TRBD1 matches 9 bases. Looked up from germline, CDR1 is LGHNA and CDR2 is YNFKEQ. The CDR3 is 13 amino acids. With V trimmed by 3 bases and J by 7 bases, 3 bases remained unmatched. The CDR3 bases are TGTGCCAGCAGCCAGGGACAGGGTCTTGGCTACACCTTC. It yields the protein CASSQGQGLGYTF.

The V and J genes are TRBV7-6 and TRBJ1-6, with D possibly TRBD1 on 6 matching bases. From germline, CDR1 is SGHVS and CDR2 FNYEAQ. V lost 4 bases and J lost 5, with 18 bases in between. This CDR3 is 17 amino acids long. The CDR3: CASSSRAGVGNNSPLHF. For the CDR3, the DNA is TGTGCCAGCAGCTCGCGAGCAGGGGTCGGGAATAATTCACCCCTCCACTTT.

This rearrangement joins TRBV2 to TRBJ1-6, with D tentatively TRBD1 (5 bases). Trimming stripped 8 bases from V and 6 bases from J, with 11 bases between. The CDR3 loop spans 13 amino acids. The V gene's germline CDR1 is SNHLY and CDR2 FYNNEI. The CDR3 is CASAGQANSPLHF. CDR3 coding DNA: TGTGCCAGCGCAGGGCAGGCTAATTCACCCCTCCACTTT.

J is TRBJ2-6 and V is TRBV13; 8 nucleotides match TRBD1. The CDR3 consists of 19 residues. CDR1 and CDR2 (germline): PRHDT, FYEKMQ (reference sequence). The junction had 14 bases not matched to a gene; V was cut back by 5 bases and J by 2 bases. Here the CDR3 DNA reads TGTGCCAGCAGCCCCCGGACAGGGCCGTCTTTGGCTGGGGCCAACGTCCTGACTTTC. Protein sequence: CASSPRTGPSLAGANVLTF.

The chain links TRBV27 to TRBJ2-3; 9 bases align to TRBD2. The CDR3 runs to 17 residues. V lost 0 bases, J lost 6 bases, and 10 bases stayed unmatched. CDR1 is MNHEY, CDR2 SMNVEV, per germline (reference sequence). This CDR3 is CASSLSGPGLALDTQYF. CDR3 coding DNA: TGTGCCAGCAGTTTATCGGGGCCGGGACTAGCATTGGATACGCAGTATTTT.